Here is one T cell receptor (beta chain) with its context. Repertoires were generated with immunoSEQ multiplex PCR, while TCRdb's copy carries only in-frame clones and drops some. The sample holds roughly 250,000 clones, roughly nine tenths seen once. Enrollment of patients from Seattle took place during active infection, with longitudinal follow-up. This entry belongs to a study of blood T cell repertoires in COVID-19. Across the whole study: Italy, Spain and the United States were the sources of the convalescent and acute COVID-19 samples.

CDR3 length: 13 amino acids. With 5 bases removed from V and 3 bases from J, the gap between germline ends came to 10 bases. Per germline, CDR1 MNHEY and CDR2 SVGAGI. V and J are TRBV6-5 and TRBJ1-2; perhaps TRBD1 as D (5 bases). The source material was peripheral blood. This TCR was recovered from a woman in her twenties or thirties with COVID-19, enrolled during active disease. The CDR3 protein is CASSLGGDYGYTF. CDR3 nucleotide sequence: TGTGCCAGCAGTCTTGGGGGGGACTATGGCTACACCTTC.